The entry that follows covers one T cell receptor beta chain sequence. No antigen is known for it. This sample is part of a study of cytomegalovirus exposure and HLA in healthy donors. Regarding the study as a whole: Rare TCR sequences predominated, though certain public TCRs were found in many donors. It was reported in a later analysis that an Asian-associated ancestry cluster showed fewer N-insertions than the 666-donor mean.

Trimming took off 5 bases at V and 6 bases at J, with 5 bases between the two ends. The V gene's germline CDR1 is SGHTA and CDR2 FQGTGA. This CDR3 has 11 residues. A multiplex PCR was run with 60 Vbeta primers and 13 Jbeta primers. Study processing details: In a later analysis, approximately 80 million unique TCR beta chains included roughly 11 million shared by two or more donors. Clones were read by immunoSEQ multiplex PCR, and TCRdb kept only the in-frame ones, dropping some. From that table come the V and J calls and clone size; the DNA was used to work out D and trimming. Found here are 160,000 or so clones, around 80% of them singletons; the top ten hold 1.9%.

This rearrangement joins TRBV7-3 to TRBJ2-1; D call uncertain. The specimen was PBMCs. This clonotype was sampled from a man between 18 and 29 years old in good health and CMV-seronegative. The CDR3, as DNA: TGTGCCAGCAGCGTCGGCAATGAGCAGTTCTTC. This encodes CASSVGNEQFF.